These 24 T cell receptor beta chains originate from one sample sequenced in a study of breast tumors, draining lymph nodes, adjacent tissues. Breast cancer patients provided tissue from their axillary draining lymph nodes. TCRdb reprocessed the multiplex PCR reads with MiXCR, giving one entry per CDR3 protein. The table lists 150,000 to 200,000 distinct CDR3 sequences, 30% to 35% of them singletons, with 3.5% to 4.5% in the top ten. Sequenced material: axillary lymph node tissue. These receptors originate from a female donor with breast cancer. Some clones in this sample may be carry-over from other donors' samples.

Ten or more counts support this clonotype. The chain has TRBV12-3 or TRBV12-4 and TRBJ2-7; D is undetermined. The CDR3 extends over 12 amino acids. Between the trimmed V and J ends, which lost 2 bases and 6 bases, there was a span of 8 bases. The CDR3 region is CASSLIGGEQYF. The CDR3 region has the DNA TGTGCCAGCAGTTTAATCGGCGGCGAGCAGTACTTC.

In regard to this clonotype: It may be a read error: a sequence one base away is much more abundant. V usage is TRBV19 and J usage is TRBJ2-1; TRBD2 agrees at 11 bases. CDR1 and CDR2 (germline): LNHDA, SQIVND (reference sequence). CDR3 length equals 17 residues. The CDR3 reads CASSIASGGIEYNGQFF. In DNA, the CDR3 is TGTGCCAGTAGTATCGCTAGCGGGGGGATAGAATACAATGGGCAGTTCTTC.

The chain has TRBV9 and TRBJ1-1; D unresolved. The CDR3 is made up of 12 amino acids. Germline values: CDR1 SGDLS, CDR2 YYNGEE. Trimming pared 4 bases from V and 10 bases from J, leaving 14 bases between. The CDR3 coding sequence is TGTGCCAGCAGCCCCACTGGGGAGTTAGCTTTCTTT. As protein: CASSPTGELAFF.

Note on this clonotype: Germline is not matched at one junction end, which may reflect a read error. The chain carries TRBV5-1 and TRBJ1-4, with a tentative D call TRBD1 (6 bases). The CDR3 sequence is 14 residues long. The V gene's germline CDR1 is SGHRS and CDR2 YFSETQ. DNA of the CDR3: TGCGCCAGCAGCCTGGGGGGCCGTAATGAAAAACCGTTTTTT. It encodes CASSLGGRNEKPFF. Looking up the rest from reference TRBV5-1 and TRBJ1-4 gives the full variable domain: KAGVTQTPRYLIKTRGQQVTLSCSPISGHRSVSWYQQTPGQGLQFLFEYFSETQRNKGNFPGRFSGRQFSNSRSEMNVSTLELGDSALYLCASSLGGRNEKPFFGSGTQLSVL.

This clonotype has ten or more counts. The rearrangement links TRBV7-3 to TRBJ2-2; D is tentatively TRBD1 or TRBD2 (5 bases each). Between the trimmed V and J ends, which lost 8 bases and 4 bases, there was a span of 20 bases. Germline V gene sequence: CDR1 SGHTA, CDR2 FQGTGA. The CDR3 contains 16 residues. The DNA of the CDR3 is TGTGCCAGCGCCAGGGAGCCATCCTCGGTCACCGGGGAGCTGTTTTTT. Its translation is CASAREPSSVTGELFF.

This clonotype has at least ten counts. The chain links TRBV20-1 to TRBJ2-1; no definite D call. Trimming took 2 bases from V and 5 from J, leaving 4 bases between them. The V gene's germline CDR1 is DFQATT and CDR2 SNEGSKA (reference sequence). The CDR3 totals 11 residues. For the CDR3, the DNA is TGCAGTGCTAGAAAACACAATGAGCAGTTCTTC. Protein: CSARKHNEQFF.

The sample holds many counts of this clonotype. The chain employs TRBV10-3 and TRBJ2-3, with TRBD1 as a possible D gene (7 bases). CDR1 and CDR2 (germline): ENHRY, SYGVKD. The CDR3 loop spans 16 amino acids. The V end was cut by 0 bases, the J end by 4 bases, with 14 bases between. The chain's CDR3 is CAISESRSGGSDTQYF. CDR3 nucleotide sequence: TGTGCCATCAGTGAGTCGAGGTCAGGGGGGTCAGATACGCAGTATTTT.

This clonotype was seen ten or more times. The rearrangement joins TRBV4-3 to TRBJ2-7; 8 bases align to TRBD2. The junction had 6 bases not matched to a gene; V was cut back by 0 bases and J by 5 bases. CDR3 size: 15 residues. Germline-derived CDR1 and CDR2 are LGHNA and YSLEER. The CDR3 DNA reads TGCGCCAGCAGCCAAGATCAGCGGGGGAGGCACGAGCAGTACTTC. Its protein product is CASSQDQRGRHEQYF.

Only a few counts were recorded for this clonotype. Since a much larger clone is just one base distant, this may be a read error. The chain employs TRBV29-1 and TRBJ1-2; D may be TRBD1 (6 bases). Trimming took 4 bases from V and 3 from J, leaving 24 bases between them. Germline V gene data show CDR1 as SQVTM and CDR2 as ANQGSEA. The CDR3 is made up of 17 amino acids. CDR3 in DNA: TGCAGCGTTGTGGGGGGGGGCGCTGTTTCAGGTCACTATGGCTACACCTTC. Translating it yields CSVVGGGAVSGHYGYTF.

The genes are TRBV5-5 and TRBJ2-3; the D is unclear. CDR1 is SGHKS and CDR2 is YYEKEE in the germline V gene (reference sequence). This CDR3 comprises 12 residues. Trimming cost V 2 bases and J 6 bases, with 7 bases left between them. CDR3 DNA: TGTGCCAGCAGCTTAGGCTACGATACGCAGTATTTT. It translates to CASSLGYDTQYF.

The V call is TRBV6-2 or TRBV6-3, the J call TRBJ1-1; D not resolved. Germline CDR1 MNHEY, CDR2 SVGEGT. The germline V and J ends were trimmed by 2 bases and 1 base, with 8 bases remaining between them. There are 14 residues in the CDR3. CDR3: CASSYGGRNTEAFF. CDR3 bases: TGTGCCAGCAGTTACGGAGGTCGGAACACTGAAGCTTTCTTT.

Many counts were recorded for this clonotype. V usage is TRBV2 and J usage is TRBJ1-2, with D possibly being TRBD1 (6 bases). The germline V gene encodes CDR1 SNHLY and CDR2 FYNNEI. The CDR3 consists of 16 residues. Trimming shortened V by 7 bases and J by 4 bases, and 22 bases separated the two germline ends. The CDR3 DNA is TGTGCCAGCACTTTTGCAGCGGGGGCGCCCGGCTATGGCTACACCTTC. Its protein product is CASTFAAGAPGYGYTF.

The chain employs TRBV6-1 and TRBJ2-5; D unclear. The CDR3 spans 15 residues. The ends were cut back, 5 bases at V and 0 bases at J, with 13 bases in the middle. From germline, CDR1 is MNHNS and CDR2 SASEGT. This CDR3 reads CASSWPLPNQETQYF. CDR3 in DNA: TGTGCCAGCAGTTGGCCGCTCCCGAACCAAGAGACCCAGTACTTC.

This clonotype was found many times. This chain links TRBV10-3 with TRBJ2-2; 11 bases map to TRBD1. CDR3 length: 18 residues. CDR1 ENHRY and CDR2 SYGVKD come from the germline V gene. V trimming: 0 bases; J trimming: 5 bases; junction bases outside the gene matches: 8. The CDR3 sequence is CAISESIGTGGSTGELFF. Here the CDR3 DNA reads TGTGCCATCAGTGAGTCGATCGGGACAGGGGGTTCAACCGGGGAGCTGTTTTTT.

In its sample, this clonotype was seen many times. CDR3 sequence reads: CSASTRERGDGYTF. The CDR3 DNA sequence: TGCAGTGCTAGTACTCGCGAGAGGGGGGATGGCTACACCTTC. The chain has TRBV20-1 and TRBJ1-2; perhaps TRBD1 as D (6 bases). Germline CDR1 reads DFQATT; CDR2 reads SNEGSKA (reference sequence). The CDR3 runs to 14 residues. Trimming took 3 bases from V and 6 from J, leaving 17 bases between them.

As regards this clonotype: A much bigger clone sits one base away, suggesting this may be a read error. This chain uses TRBV12-3 or TRBV12-4 with TRBJ2-1, with TRBD2 as a possible D gene (6 bases). The CDR3 extends over 11 amino acids. The CDR3 DNA reads as TGTGCCAGCGCCCTGGGGGGTGAGCAGCTCTTC. Translated: CASALGGEQLF.

This clonotype was found many times. The V call is TRBV7-3, the J call TRBJ2-7; TRBD2 matches at 10 bases. Germline V lookup: CDR1 SGHTA, CDR2 FQGTGA. The trim removed 1 base at V and 4 bases at J, leaving 4 bases unmatched. The CDR3 is 15 residues long. CDR3 DNA sequence: TGTGCCAGCAGCTTAAACCCTAGCGGGAGTTACGAGCAGTACTTC. This encodes CASSLNPSGSYEQYF.

In this sample, this clonotype turned up many times. The chain links TRBV18 to TRBJ2-5; D gene unclear. The ends were cut back, 2 bases at V and 1 base at J, with 11 bases in the middle. The CDR3 is 15 amino acids. CDR1 and CDR2 (germline): KGHSH, LQKENI. The CDR3 region has the DNA TGTGCCAGCTCACCAATGATAGGGTTCCAAGAGACCCAGTACTTC. It translates to CASSPMIGFQETQYF.

This clonotype was picked up many times. The gene calls are TRBV12-5 and TRBJ2-7; TRBD2 might be the D (5 bases). This CDR3 spans 17 amino acids. V was cut by 4 bases and J by 0 bases, with 19 bases left in between. Germline V lookup: CDR1 LGHNT, CDR2 FRNRAP. CDR3 region: CASGSWGATQSSYEQYF. The CDR3 region has the DNA TGTGCTAGTGGTTCCTGGGGAGCTACACAGAGCTCCTACGAGCAGTACTTC. The whole variable domain, remainder taken from reference TRBV12-5 and TRBJ2-7, is DARVTQTPRHKVTEMGQEVTMRCQPILGHNTVFWYRQTMMQGLELLAYFRNRAPLDDSGMPKDRFSAEMPDATLATLKIQPSEPRDSAVYFCASGSWGATQSSYEQYFGPGTRLTVT.

This clonotype was seen at least ten times. The chain has TRBV10-3 and TRBJ2-5, with unresolved D. The CDR3 is 15 amino acids. The germline V and J ends were trimmed by 2 bases and 5 bases, with 15 bases remaining between them. Germline-derived CDR1 and CDR2 are ENHRY and SYGVKD. CDR3 amino acids: CAISEQVVRPETQYF. CDR3 sequence (DNA): TGTGCCATCAGTGAGCAGGTGGTACGGCCCGAGACCCAGTACTTC.

The chain carries TRBV20-1 and TRBJ1-3; 7 nucleotides align to TRBD1. CDR3 length: 11 residues. Germline lookup yields CDR1 DFQATT and CDR2 SNEGSKA (reference sequence). V trimming: 5 bases; J trimming: 8 bases; junction bases outside the gene matches: 3. The chain's CDR3 is CSARTGDTIYF. For the CDR3, the DNA is TGCAGTGCTCGCACAGGGGACACCATATATTTT.

The sample holds many counts of this clonotype. The CDR3 DNA is TGCGCCAGCAGCCAGACTACAGGGAGGAATTCACCCCTCCACTTT. Protein sequence: CASSQTTGRNSPLHF. J is TRBJ1-6 and V is TRBV4-1, with a possible D match to TRBD1 (6 bases). The CDR3 is 15 amino acids. Germline V CDR1 and CDR2: MGHRA, YSYEKL. With 3 bases removed from V and 7 bases from J, the gap between germline ends came to 13 bases.

This clonotype appeared many times. The chain has TRBV10-3 and TRBJ2-5; TRBD2 might be the D (6 bases). The CDR3 runs 15 residues. Between the trimmed V and J ends, which lost 9 bases and 0 bases, there was a span of 17 bases. CDR1 is ENHRY, CDR2 SYGVKD, per germline. CDR3 coding DNA: TGTGCCATTCGCGGGGAAGCGGAAAACCAAGAGACCCAGTACTTC. It codes for CAIRGEAENQETQYF.

This clonotype has more than one count but fewer than ten. The chain employs TRBV6-5 and TRBJ2-7; 9 nucleotides agree with TRBD2. J was trimmed by 2 bases and V by 6 bases; bases with no gene match: 11. Per the germline V gene, CDR1 is MNHEY and CDR2 is SVGAGI. This CDR3 spans 16 amino acids. As DNA, the CDR3 is TGTGCCAGCAGCCCCCGGGGTAGCGGGAGAACCTACGAGCAGTACTTC. Its translation is CASSPRGSGRTYEQYF.